A selection of T cell receptor beta chains follows, all from one sample in a study of blood T cells in healthy people across ages. TCRdb re-derived calls from the 5' RACE reads in MiXCR, one entry per CDR3 protein. Of over 500,000 distinct CDR3 sequences listed, around 50% were seen once; the top ten hold about 13%. The sample consisted of blood. These receptors were taken from a woman of 80 years or more in good health. The conserved cysteine and the conserved F or W are not part of the CDR3 here. A D gene is named only where the DNA matches it firmly.

j_call,v_call,d_call,cdr3_aa
.,TRBV7-9,.,ASSFSAAYNEQY
TRBJ1-5,TRBV3-1,.,ASSLRAFNQPQH
TRBJ2-7,TRBV30,.,AWAQAHEQY
TRBJ2-1,TRBV7-9,.,ASSLRQAGYNEQF
TRBJ2-6,TRBV28,.,ASSRLNWGLSGANVLT
TRBJ2-3,TRBV7-2,.,ASSLRRAASTDTQY
TRBJ1-1,TRBV6-2/TRBV6-3,.,ATGVMGLGYTEAF
TRBJ2-3,TRBV6-4,TRBD2,ASSDSSGGIDTQY
TRBJ2-7,TRBV20-1,TRBD1,SATLGQGQSYEQY
TRBJ1-3,TRBV20-1,.,SAVGDTGNTIY
TRBJ2-5,TRBV10-1,TRBD1,ASSASGTATQY
TRBJ1-5,TRBV7-2,.,ASSLGGNYQPQH
TRBJ2-7,TRBV20-1,TRBD1,SARGSSGTGLYEQY
TRBJ2-7,TRBV28,.,ASSHIYEQY
TRBJ1-2,TRBV28,.,ASSPSPGRVYGYT
TRBJ1-2,TRBV20-1,.,SARDQKGGGDRGYT
TRBJ2-1,TRBV4-3,.,ASSQDSTGYNEQF
TRBJ2-4,TRBV5-1,TRBD1,ASSSRVRTGENIQY
TRBJ2-7,TRBV11-2,TRBD1,ASSPTGVYEQY
TRBJ2-3,TRBV4-2,TRBD2,ASSQDPASGGYTDTQY
TRBJ1-1,TRBV5-1,TRBD1,ASSNPGGGTEAF
TRBJ2-2,TRBV5-1,.,ASSPSPLNTGELF
TRBJ1-2,TRBV15,TRBD1,ATSRGSGTGFYGYT
TRBJ2-7,TRBV5-1,TRBD1,ASSLDGTDVYEQY
TRBJ2-3,TRBV7-9,.,ASSLSVSAGSSTDTQY
.,TRBV28,.,ASDKLGYNEQY
TRBJ2-1,TRBV5-1,.,ASRQGGTYNEQF
TRBJ1-6,TRBV27,.,ASGSPLH
TRBJ2-7,TRBV5-8,TRBD2,ASSRQTSGVGEQY
TRBJ2-2,TRBV27,.,ASTRGGVTGELF
TRBJ2-1,TRBV25-1,TRBD2,ASSGPTGRSYNEQF
TRBJ2-5,TRBV9,.,ASSVGLQETQY
TRBJ2-1,TRBV2,TRBD2,ASRASGFNEQF
TRBJ2-5,TRBV28,.,ASSRIRGAGETQY